This T cell receptor (beta chain) was sequenced in a study of control samples from healthy donors and cancer patients. The germline CDR1 and CDR2 sequences are LGHNA and YSLEER. The trim removed 3 bases at V and 5 bases at J, leaving 6 bases unmatched. This CDR3 comprises 16 residues. This clone came up a few times. Some clones are missing from TCRdb's copy, which holds only in-frame ones; the method was immunoSEQ multiplex PCR. The sample consists of some 130,000 clones, about 92% of them appearing once. This receptor was taken from a man aged 50 or older with head and neck cancer. V usage is TRBV4-3 and J usage is TRBJ2-5, with 13 bases fitting TRBD2. Sample: PBMCs. CDR3 coding DNA: TGCGCCAGCAGCCACCTGGGACTAGCGGGGAGTGAGACCCAGTACTTC. As protein: CASSHLGLAGSETQYF.